Below, one T cell receptor beta chain is given with its context. Its specificity is not known. The protocol was immunoSEQ multiplex PCR, while the TCRdb copy is restricted to in-frame clones and leaves out a portion. The sample holds 8,500 to 11,000 clones; roughly 83% are singletons and the top ten take 0.4%. The CDR3 contains 16 residues. This specimen belongs to a study of follicular helper T cells after annual influenza vaccination. Study-wide background: Some donors were sampled over the 2013-2014, 2014-2015 and 2015-2016 vaccinations. Findings and limits, study-wide: ICOS+CD38+ cTfh clonality tracked population frequency, and its change tracked circulating plasmablast change. Undersampling of larger non-cTfh compartments could not be excluded. Day 7 ICOS+CD38+ clones later appeared mostly in ICOS-CD38- cTfh.

The time point is: 2015-2016 season, 7 days after influenza vaccination. This TCR came from an adult who received the influenza vaccine. The sequencing used CXCR5- memory CD4+ T cells sorted from blood, collected 7 days after influenza vaccination. The chain has TRBV21-1 and TRBJ2-7; the table's D call TRBD1 went unverified against the DNA. TRBV21-1 is shown as a pseudogene. The CDR3 sequence: CASSLYQGLLPYEQYF. DNA for the CDR3: TGTGCCAGCAGCCTCTATCAGGGCCTACTTCCCTACGAGCAGTACTTC.